This section outlines one T cell receptor (beta chain) sequence together with its context. This clone has a handful of counts. The target of this receptor is not known. No per-base quality is available; no much larger clone lies one base away. Other DNA sequences within the sample encode an identical CDR3. This sample is part of a study of cytomegalovirus exposure and HLA in healthy donors (dated by TCRdb to 2015 to 2018). With respect to the entire study: According to an earlier analysis of 587 of the donors, 200 million or so T cells yielded 95 million to 140 million unique TCR beta sequences and 276 Gb of sequence data. All discovery cohort repertoires had been generated on a single sequencing platform. An early release covering approximately 600 HLA-typed donors comprised about 300 gigabases of sequencing data and around 80 million unique TCR sequences. A separate validation cohort of about 110 different subjects was used in addition to the roughly 620-subject first cohort. Typing coverage differed by locus: A, B, C, DRB1 and DQB1 were typed in about 620-630 donors, DQA1 in roughly 500, DPA1 in some 600, and DPB1 in 472. To study patterns of TCR occurrence, a later analysis re-analyzed previously published TCR beta repertoires from under 750 donors and added high-resolution HLA genotyping. Among the roughly 390 genotyped donors, more than 70% belonged to the genetic ancestry cluster associated with self-reported Caucasian donors. Across some 400 genotyped donors of the cohort, an average of about 200,000 unique TCR beta nucleotide sequences per donor were sequenced, and 15% to 20% of those sequences were non-productive. HLA typing included class I and class II loci at four-digit resolution. Donor age, sex, ethnicity and CMV serostatus were compiled alongside the repertoire data. Rather than drawing on any new phenotypic data, the later analysis identified candidate immune exposures from TCR beta sequences and the way those sequences occurred across donors. An earlier analysis of some 600 of the donors applied high-throughput TCR beta sequencing to assess whether each TCR beta V gene segment acted as functional or pseudogenic. The study was designed to test whether signatures of past pathogen exposure could be identified by cataloging public T cell receptors. Using immunosequencing, the study profiled T cell repertoires from approximately 700 subjects and related those repertoires to cytomegalovirus serostatus. A later genetic analysis used genome-wide SNP genotypes for about 65% of the 666 donors, treating that subset as a discovery cohort. To predict cytomegalovirus infection status, the study combined high-throughput TCR immunosequencing, statistical association of individual TCRs with disease status, and machine learning. A handful of DR-DQ haplotypes were handled as single units for association and clustering because linkage in the cohort was strong. Overall study results and their limits: When HLA alleles, especially DR and DQ, strongly co-occurred, attributing TCR associations to individual alleles was difficult. Across donors, most TCR sequences were observed very rarely, whereas some public TCRs were present in many individuals. In both the original and validation cohorts, the classifier was reported to diagnose cytomegalovirus status with high specificity and sensitivity. A total of around 150 TCR beta chains were listed by the study as associated with cytomegalovirus. Compared with the 666-donor mean, donors in an Asian-associated ancestry cluster had fewer N-insertions in productive TCRs, according to a later genetic analysis. A later analysis found that most CMV-associated TCR beta chains appeared HLA-restricted, with HLA associations seemingly driven largely by CMV exposure. A later analysis found that TCR association rates varied across HLA loci, with DRB1 alleles showing the most associated TCRs and HLA-C alleles the fewest. Immune exposure information for the cohort was limited to CMV serostatus. A later analysis associated 15,000 or so TCR beta sequences with specific HLA alleles at a false discovery rate of 0.05. The 87-base-pair reads could not distinguish some IMGT-functional V segments, including TRBV6-2 and TRBV6-3, so those segments were excluded. A group of highly shared sequence variants was considered likely to be a technical artifact of the sequencing pipeline. A few of the identified cytomegalovirus-associated TCR beta chains were confirmed in vitro to be specific for cytomegalovirus antigens. Over 15 rarely observed V segments, including chromosome 9 orphons, were excluded from the earlier analysis of several hundred of the donors because counts were too low. Because some donors lacked HLA typing at each locus, the association tests relied only on the typed subset. Linkage disequilibrium might explain the correlated functional status among segregating V segments, but an unknown experimental factor could not be ruled out. In a later analysis, HLA-associated TCR beta chains were found to be more clonally expanded and to have lower generation probabilities than equally common non-associated chains. Presence/absence analyses assumed roughly uniform sequencing depth across donors, an assumption that may not hold. In this cohort, only TCR beta chains were sequenced, and detectable features were limited by the absence of alpha or paired-chain data. In an earlier analysis of a few hundred of the donors, most TCR beta V segments were observed in productive rearrangements about 87% or about 30% of the time, broadly matching IMGT annotations. A further reported finding was that TCR beta sequences accurately predicted the HLA-A and HLA-B alleles for most subjects in the first cohort. The authors suggested that the approach could potentially be extended to other disease states and immunological phenotypes. In a later analysis, several top co-occurrence clusters were reported to appear linked to parvovirus B19, influenza, CMV and Epstein-Barr virus. In a later genetic analysis, a missense DCLRE1C variant was associated with V-gene and J-gene trimming of TCR beta chains, and the association was replicated in an independent cohort.

The cysteine opens and the phenylalanine closes a CDR3 of 14 amino acids. CDR3 DNA only is kept here, 42 bases in frame from base 1. The trim is 3 bases for V and 0 bases for J, with a gap of 9 bases between the germline ends. CDR1 and CDR2, looked up from the germline V gene (reference sequence), are LNHDA and SQIVND. Libraries were prepared through the immunoSEQ multiplex PCR assay. A mixture of 60 forward primers for TCR Vbeta segments and 13 reverse primers for TCR Jbeta segments was used in the multiplex PCR. A multiplex PCR assay on genomic DNA amplified the CDR3 region of rearranged TCR beta genes. Amplified TCR beta libraries were sequenced as 87-base-pair reads on the Illumina HiSeq System. Processing in the source paper ran as follows. A later analysis tallied around 82 million unique TCR beta chains across the 650 to 750 repertoires, and around 10 million of those chains were shared by two or more donors. A nearest-neighbor algorithm error-corrected the raw reads and collapsed the reads into unique sequences, merging closely related sequences to remove PCR and sequencing errors. V, D and J gene segments were assigned by aligning CDR3 sequences to IMGT reference sequences. For a sequence to be retained, at least a six-nucleotide match to both a V gene segment and a J gene segment was required. Rearrangements were classified as productive when the CDR3 lacked stop codons and remained in frame with V and J, and all other rearrangements were classified as non-productive. CDR3 was defined by IMGT convention, running from the second conserved V-encoded cysteine to the conserved J-encoded phenylalanine. In an earlier analysis of just under 600 of the donors, sequences lacking an unambiguous match to a single V gene segment were excluded. An earlier analysis of fewer than 650 of the donors classified V segments as functional when productive rearrangements were above 56.7% and as segregating when the standard deviation between donors was above 5%. A statistical classification framework was developed to diagnose cytomegalovirus status using the catalog of TCR beta chain sequences. In a later analysis, TCR nucleotide sequences were compared against IMGT/GENE-DB human TR gene sequences so that V and J genes could be assigned. Using the TCRdist pipeline, a later analysis assigned CDR3 sequences along with most-parsimonious VDJ recombination scenarios. A later analysis defined each TCR beta chain by its CDR3 amino acid sequence plus V-gene family, and excluded reads lacking a unique V-gene family. As a way to deal with suspected cross-contamination and a sequencing artifact, a later analysis dropped approximately 590 nucleotide sequences that were highly shared and had low generation probability. In a later analysis, a clonal expansion index for each public chain was calculated from normalized within-repertoire ranks of inferred template counts. Generation probabilities in a later analysis came from a VDJ recombination model fitted to out-of-frame rearrangements, and those results were checked against IGoR. In a later analysis, TCR-TCR, TCR-HLA and TCR-CMV co-occurrence was scored with hypergeometric tests, and a repertoire-size bias correction was applied to TCR pairs. False discovery rates were estimated in a later analysis by permuting HLA or CMV assignments 20 times. In a later analysis, co-occurring TCRs were grouped using DBSCAN, and TCRdist sequence similarity was added for clustering within HLA-allele-positive subsets. Repertoires with fewer than 30,000 or more than 120,000 public chains, plus five repertoires with anomalous nucleotide sharing, were excluded from co-occurrence clustering. TCRdb holds this immuneACCESS table with in-frame rearrangements only. Some clones are missing; in checked studies, unresolved V genes explain under half, and the rest has no known cause. V, J and clone size derive from that table, while D and trimming were established from the DNA sequence. The sample yields 120,000 or so clones; about 85% were counted once. Roughly 4% of the sample lies in the top ten.

The cohort was made up of under 800 healthy bone marrow donors. At the time of sampling, every cohort member was nominally healthy, though immune exposures that went unrecorded were likely present. The donor was CMV seropositive and was included in the group of 290 or so seropositive cohort members. Each donor provided a peripheral blood sample, and peripheral blood mononuclear cells were used for TCR beta sequencing. Genomic DNA was extracted from the blood cell samples with the Qiagen DNeasy Blood Extraction Kit. This receptor was identified in a man between 18 and 35 years old in good health and CMV-seropositive. Recombination connected TRBV19 to TRBJ2-7, with a weak D call of TRBD1 (6 bases match). The sample consisted of PBMCs. The nucleotide sequence reads as follows: TGTGCCAGTAGTATCACAGGGAGCTCCTACGAGCAGTACTTC. It codes for CASSITGSSYEQYF. The CDR3, completed at both ends by the reference TRBV19 and TRBJ2-7 genes, gives the full variable domain DGGITQSPKYLFRKEGQNVTLSCEQNLNHDAMYWYRQDPGQGLRLIYYSQIVNDFQKGDIAEGYSVSREKKESFPLTVTSAQKNPTAFYLCASSITGSSYEQYFGPGTRLTVT.